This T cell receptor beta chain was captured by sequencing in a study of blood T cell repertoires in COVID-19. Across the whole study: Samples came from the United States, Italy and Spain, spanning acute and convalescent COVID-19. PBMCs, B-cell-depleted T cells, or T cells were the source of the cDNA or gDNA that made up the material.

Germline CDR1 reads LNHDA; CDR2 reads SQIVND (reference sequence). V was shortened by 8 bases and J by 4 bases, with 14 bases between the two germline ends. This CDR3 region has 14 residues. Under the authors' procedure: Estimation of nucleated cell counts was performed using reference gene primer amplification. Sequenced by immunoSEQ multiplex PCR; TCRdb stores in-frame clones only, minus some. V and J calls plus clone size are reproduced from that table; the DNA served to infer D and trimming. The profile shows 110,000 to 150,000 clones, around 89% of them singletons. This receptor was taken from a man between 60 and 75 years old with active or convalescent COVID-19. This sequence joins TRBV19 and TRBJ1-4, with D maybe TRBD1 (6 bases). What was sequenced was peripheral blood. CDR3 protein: CASRAGQLNEKLFF. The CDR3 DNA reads TGTGCCAGTCGGGCTGGACAGCTTAATGAAAAACTGTTTTTT. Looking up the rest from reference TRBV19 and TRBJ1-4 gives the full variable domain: DGGITQSPKYLFRKEGQNVTLSCEQNLNHDAMYWYRQDPGQGLRLIYYSQIVNDFQKGDIAEGYSVSREKKESFPLTVTSAQKNPTAFYLCASRAGQLNEKLFFGSGTQLSVL.